This T cell receptor beta chain derives from a study of shared T cell receptors in the human thymus. With 0 bases removed from V and 4 bases from J, the gap between germline ends came to 13 bases. The CDR3 spans 15 residues. Germline CDR1 reads SGHNT; CDR2 reads YYREEE (reference sequence). Assay used: immunoSEQ multiplex PCR; TCRdb lists only in-frame clones, some missing. The sample yields hundreds of thousands of clones, around 87% seen once. This sample also belongs to another study, concerning human thymus T cells. From that second work: The people who donated were healthy Finnish babies having corrective surgery for congenital heart defects. Resected material from corrective heart surgery provided the thymus tissue analysed.

The clonotype was recovered from a boy in the first two years of life with a congenital heart defect. Sequencing was done on a sample of thymocytes. This rearrangement joins TRBV5-4 to TRBJ1-2; the D gene is possibly TRBD1 (5 bases). The CDR3 region has the DNA TGTGCCAGCAGCTTGGCCCCGCAGGGTGGCTATGGCTACACCTTC. Encoded protein: CASSLAPQGGYGYTF.